A single sample is the source of the 25 T cell receptor beta chains below, sequenced in a study of beta chain features in type 1 diabetes. Study-wide findings and caveats: All four CD4+ subsets of Type 1 diabetes patients contained TCRB CDR3s that were moderately but significantly shorter.

No antigen is known for these receptors. The authors reverse transcribed all of the isolated RNA, so sequencing captured expressed TCRB transcripts. Clones were sequenced by immunoSEQ multiplex PCR, and TCRdb holds only the in-frame ones, with some missing. The data contain fewer than 350,000 clones, 15% of them singletons. Sequencing was performed on naive CD4+ T cells from blood. The receptors derive from a man between 18 and 29 years old with type 1 diabetes.

A few counts support this clone. The chain employs TRBV15 and TRBJ2-5; D gene uncertain. CDR1 is LNHNV and CDR2 is YYDKDF in the germline V gene (reference sequence). This CDR3 spans 14 amino acids. V lost 10 bases, J lost 5 bases, and 20 bases lay in between. This CDR3 reads CASRVAGGLETQYF. The DNA for the CDR3 is TGTGCCAGTCGCGTGGCAGGTGGTTTGGAGACCCAGTACTTC.

V and J are TRBV27 and TRBJ2-6, with TRBD1 matching 8 bases. CDR1 MNHEY and CDR2 SMNVEV come from the germline V gene (reference sequence). V was pared by 5 bases and J by 1 base, with 4 bases of the junction left unmatched. This CDR3 spans 16 amino acids. CDR3 residues: CASSGTGRSGANVLTF. The CDR3 DNA sequence: TGTGCCAGCAGTGGGACAGGAAGGTCTGGGGCCAACGTCCTGACTTTC.

This chain uses TRBV7-9 with TRBJ1-5; 10 bases map to TRBD1. The V gene end was trimmed by 8 bases and the J gene end by 16 bases; junction bases not matched to a gene: 14. CDR1 and CDR2 from the germline V gene are SEHNR and FQNEAQ (reference sequence). CDR3 length: 13 amino acids. The DNA of the CDR3 is TGTGCCAGCGACCGGGACAGGGGATCAAAACTTCATTTT. Its protein product is CASDRDRGSKLHF.

This clone was counted only a few times. J is TRBJ2-7 and V is TRBV27, with 7 nucleotides matching TRBD1. CDR3 size: 15 residues. Germline-derived CDR1 and CDR2 are MNHEY and SMNVEV (reference sequence). Trimming cost V 5 bases and J 4 bases; bases outside gene matches: 11. The CDR3 bases are TGTGCCAGCAGTCCGAGACAGGGATTAAGGTACGAGCAGTACTTC. Translation gives CASSPRQGLRYEQYF.

This clone came up a few times. The chain couples TRBV2 to TRBJ2-5; perhaps TRBD2 as D (6 bases). The CDR3 has 13 amino acids. V was cut by 7 bases and J by 4 bases, with 13 bases left in between. The germline CDR1 and CDR2 sequences are SNHLY and FYNNEI. This CDR3 reads CASNKGGAETQYF. The CDR3 DNA reads TGTGCCAGCAATAAGGGCGGGGCAGAGACCCAGTACTTC. Complete variable domain (other parts from reference TRBV2 and TRBJ2-5): EPEVTQTPSHQVTQMGQEVILRCVPISNHLYFYWYRQILGQKVEFLVSFYNNEISEKSEIFDDQFSVERPDGSNFTLKIRSTKLEDSAMYFCASNKGGAETQYFGPGTRLLVL.

The rearrangement uses TRBV30 and TRBJ2-4; possible D gene TRBD2, 5 bases. CDR1 is GTSNPN, CDR2 SVGIG, per germline (reference sequence). The CDR3 length is 13 residues. The V and J ends lost 8 bases and 1 base respectively, with 12 bases between them. The CDR3 sequence is CAAVGEAKNIQYF. CDR3 nucleotide sequence: TGTGCCGCTGTCGGGGAGGCCAAAAACATTCAGTACTTC.

CDR3 loop: CASSHETSAYEQYF. The CDR3 bases are TGTGCCAGCAGCCACGAGACTAGCGCCTACGAGCAGTACTTC. This rearrangement joins TRBV28 to TRBJ2-7, with TRBD2 identical over 8 bases. The CDR3 is 14 residues long. V lost 6 bases and J lost 2; bases outside the gene matches: 6. Germline V CDR1 and CDR2: MDHEN, SYDVKM.

This clone was picked up a small number of times. The rearrangement uses TRBV19 and TRBJ2-7; 7 bases map to TRBD2. This CDR3 spans 13 amino acids. V dropped 5 bases and J dropped 1; count of bases not matched to a gene: 2. Germline V gene sequence: CDR1 LNHDA, CDR2 SQIVND (reference sequence). CDR3 amino acids: CASSERDSYEQYF. DNA of the CDR3: TGTGCCAGTAGTGAGCGGGATTCCTACGAGCAGTACTTC.

The CDR3: CASSRGTGKSNQPQHF. As DNA, the CDR3 is TGTGCCAGCAGTCGGGGGACAGGGAAGAGCAATCAGCCCCAGCATTTT. This chain connects TRBV2 to TRBJ1-5; 9 nucleotides match TRBD1. CDR3 length: 16 amino acids. V was clipped by 5 bases and J by 1 base; unmatched bases: 6. Germline loops: CDR1 SNHLY, CDR2 FYNNEI.

V is TRBV9 and J is TRBJ2-7; the D is unclear. The CDR3 is 12 amino acids. V was trimmed by 3 bases and J by 6 bases, leaving 10 bases between them. Germline V CDR1 and CDR2: SGDLS, YYNGEE. The DNA of the CDR3 is TGTGCCAGCAGCGCGGAGTCCGCCGAGCAGTACTTC. This encodes CASSAESAEQYF.

J is TRBJ2-5 and V is TRBV5-1, with a tentative D call TRBD2 (6 bases). The CDR3 totals 14 residues. CDR1 is SGHRS, CDR2 YFSETQ, per germline. Trimming removed 0 bases at V and 2 bases at J, with 8 bases between. The CDR3 DNA is TGCGCCAGCAGCTTGGAGCGGGTACAAGAGACCCAGTACTTC. Translated: CASSLERVQETQYF.

This clone showed up just a few times. The gene calls are TRBV9 and TRBJ2-4, with D possibly TRBD1 on 5 matching bases. Trimming removed 0 bases at V and 6 bases at J, with 10 bases between. The V gene's germline CDR1 is SGDLS and CDR2 YYNGEE. The CDR3 is made up of 14 amino acids. The CDR3 bases are TGTGCCAGCAGCGTAGGTGACAGATTAAACATTCAGTACTTC. Its protein is CASSVGDRLNIQYF.

V usage is TRBV7-2 and J usage is TRBJ1-6, with 9 bases lining up with TRBD1. The CDR3 has 18 amino acids. V lost 0 bases and J lost 0; bases outside the gene matches: 3. Germline V gene lookup returns CDR1 SGHTA and CDR2 FQGNSA. The CDR3 coding sequence is TGTGCCAGCAGCTTAGCGGACAGGGGCTACTCCTATAATTCACCCCTCCACTTT. Translating gives CASSLADRGYSYNSPLHF.

This clone was observed a few times. The chain links TRBV27 to TRBJ1-1, with a possible D match to TRBD1 (5 bases). The V gene lost 6 bases and the J gene lost 4 bases, with 12 bases spanning the gap. Germline V gene lookup returns CDR1 MNHEY and CDR2 SMNVEV (reference sequence). The CDR3 length is 13 residues. The CDR3 protein is CASSPGLATEAFF. The CDR3 bases are TGTGCCAGCAGCCCAGGGCTGGCCACTGAAGCTTTCTTT.

The gene calls are TRBV6-5 and TRBJ2-7, with D possibly being TRBD2 (5 bases). Germline V gene sequence: CDR1 MNHEY, CDR2 SVGAGI. The V end was cut by 2 bases, the J end by 3 bases, with 11 bases between. The CDR3 has 14 residues. CDR3 residues: CASSYRRLNYEQYF. For the CDR3, the DNA is TGTGCCAGCAGTTACCGGAGGCTGAACTACGAGCAGTACTTC.

This clone was seen a few times. The CDR3 is CASSEDWDRELFF. The DNA of the CDR3 is TGTGCCAGCAGTGAAGATTGGGACAGGGAACTGTTTTTT. V is TRBV25-1 and J is TRBJ1-4, with TRBD1 matching 9 bases. J gave up 12 bases and V 2 bases, and 4 bases lay outside the gene matches. This CDR3 is built from 13 residues. Germline CDR1 reads MGHDK; CDR2 reads SYGVNS.

The chain links TRBV5-4 to TRBJ1-1, with D hard to call. The V gene lost 4 bases and the J gene lost 5 bases, with 18 bases spanning the gap. The V gene's germline CDR1 is SGHNT and CDR2 YYREEE (reference sequence). The CDR3 has 15 amino acids. The CDR3 spells CASSPEAHKLTEAFF. The CDR3 coding sequence is TGTGCCAGCAGCCCGGAGGCACACAAGTTAACTGAAGCTTTCTTT.

This clone has a handful of counts. The chain is built from TRBV7-2 and TRBJ2-2, with D tentatively TRBD2 (5 bases). Germline-derived CDR1 and CDR2 are SGHTA and FQGNSA. This CDR3 is built from 17 residues. The V end lost 5 bases, the J end lost 1 base, and 17 bases lay between the germline ends. The CDR3 DNA reads TGTGCCAGCAGCCGGGCCCCACAGAGCGGGAACACCGGGGAGCTGTTTTTT. Translation: CASSRAPQSGNTGELFF.

The genes are TRBV19 and TRBJ2-1; D perhaps matches TRBD2 (6 bases). Germline assignment: CDR1 LNHDA and CDR2 SQIVND (reference sequence). V was clipped by 5 bases and J by 6 bases, with 11 bases between them. The CDR3 covers 13 residues. The CDR3 here is CASSHHGGNEQFF. The CDR3 DNA sequence: TGTGCCAGTAGTCACCACGGGGGCAATGAGCAGTTCTTC.

V usage is TRBV5-1 and J usage is TRBJ2-1, with TRBD2 identical over 8 bases. Germline V gene lookup returns CDR1 SGHRS and CDR2 YFSETQ. V was clipped by 0 bases and J by 6 bases; unmatched bases: 8. This CDR3 is 16 amino acids long. The CDR3, as DNA: TGCGCCAGCAGCTTGGTGGTTAGCGGGGTGAGCAATGAGCAGTTCTTC. Amino acids: CASSLVVSGVSNEQFF.

The chain has TRBV7-8 and TRBJ2-5, with 9 positions matching TRBD2. The DNA end is a closer match to TRBJ2-7, so the J assignment may be wrong. The CDR3 covers 16 residues. CDR1 SGHVS and CDR2 FQNEAQ come from the germline V gene. CDR3 nucleotide sequence: TGTGCCAGCAGGGACGACACTAGCGGGCGAACCTACGAGCAGTACTTC. This sequence encodes CASRDDTSGRTYEQYF.

V and J are TRBV14 and TRBJ2-4; D may be TRBD2 (6 bases). From germline, CDR1 is SGHDN and CDR2 FVKESK. The germline V and J ends were trimmed by 5 bases and 1 base, with 12 bases remaining between them. CDR3 length: 15 residues. For the CDR3, the DNA is TGTGCCAGCAGCTCAGATCGGGGGGCCAAAAACATTCAGTACTTC. Translating it yields CASSSDRGAKNIQYF.

V gene TRBV19 combines with J gene TRBJ2-1; the D gene is possibly TRBD2 (5 bases). CDR3 length: 16 amino acids. Germline V gene lookup returns CDR1 LNHDA and CDR2 SQIVND (reference sequence). Trimming pared 0 bases from V and 5 bases from J, leaving 14 bases between. The chain's CDR3 is CASSIDLLRAHNEQFF. The CDR3 DNA reads TGTGCCAGTAGTATAGATCTGTTGAGGGCCCACAATGAGCAGTTCTTC. Looking up the rest from reference TRBV19 and TRBJ2-1 gives the full variable domain: DGGITQSPKYLFRKEGQNVTLSCEQNLNHDAMYWYRQDPGQGLRLIYYSQIVNDFQKGDIAEGYSVSREKKESFPLTVTSAQKNPTAFYLCASSIDLLRAHNEQFFGPGTRLTVL.

This clone has just a few counts. CDR3 residues: CASRADRVNTEAFF. As DNA, the CDR3 is TGTGCCAGCAGGGCGGACAGGGTGAACACTGAAGCTTTCTTT. The V and J genes are TRBV25-1 and TRBJ1-1; 8 positions agree with TRBD1. J gave up 0 bases and V 6 bases, and 3 bases lay outside the gene matches. Looked up from germline, CDR1 is MGHDK and CDR2 is SYGVNS. CDR3 length: 14 residues.

The rearrangement links TRBV7-9 to TRBJ2-2; 14 positions match TRBD2. J lost 6 bases, V lost 5 bases, and 2 bases had no gene match. This CDR3 comprises 15 residues. Germline V gives CDR1 SEHNR, CDR2 FQNEAQ (reference sequence). The CDR3 reads CASSQGLAGAGELFF. Here the CDR3 DNA reads TGTGCCAGCAGCCAGGGACTAGCGGGAGCCGGGGAGCTGTTTTTT.